This TCR beta chain was identified in a study of blood T cell repertoires in COVID-19. About the study: The analysed material was cDNA or gDNA that came from T cells, B-cell-depleted T cells, or PBMCs.

Generated by immunoSEQ multiplex PCR, the TCRdb table keeps only in-frame clones and is missing some. The sample lists some 300,000 clones, about nine tenths occurring once. The CDR3 has 14 residues. Germline V gene sequence: CDR1 SNHLY, CDR2 FYNNEI. The V end was cut by 7 bases, the J end by 1 base, with 14 bases between. No more than 2 weeks before study entry, exposed participants had met a case of COVID-19. This receptor was taken from a woman aged 45-59 years who had been exposed to COVID-19. Sequencing was carried out using PBMCs or T cells enriched from blood (not recorded which). This rearrangement joins TRBV2 to TRBJ2-7; possible D gene TRBD2, 6 bases. CDR3 bases: TGTGCCAGCATTCGGGGAGGAGGATCCTACGAGCAGTACTTC. Protein product: CASIRGGGSYEQYF.